This TCR beta chain was profiled in a study of control samples from healthy donors and cancer patients. Sequencing was performed with immunoSEQ multiplex PCR; in TCRdb, only in-frame clones are kept and a portion is missing. Here the sample spans 100,000 to 120,000 clones, approximately 87% being singletons. V was pared by 5 bases and J by 4 bases, with 17 bases between. The CDR3 sequence is 15 residues long. Germline CDR1 and CDR2: MNHEY and SMNVEV (reference sequence). The clonotype originates from a woman aged 60 to 75 with lung cancer. Input material: PBMCs. This rearrangement joins TRBV27 to TRBJ1-2; D possibly corresponds to TRBD1 (6 bases). Written as DNA, the CDR3 is TGTGCCAGCAGTCTAGCGGGACAAGGAGTCTATGGCTACACCTTC. Residues: CASSLAGQGVYGYTF.